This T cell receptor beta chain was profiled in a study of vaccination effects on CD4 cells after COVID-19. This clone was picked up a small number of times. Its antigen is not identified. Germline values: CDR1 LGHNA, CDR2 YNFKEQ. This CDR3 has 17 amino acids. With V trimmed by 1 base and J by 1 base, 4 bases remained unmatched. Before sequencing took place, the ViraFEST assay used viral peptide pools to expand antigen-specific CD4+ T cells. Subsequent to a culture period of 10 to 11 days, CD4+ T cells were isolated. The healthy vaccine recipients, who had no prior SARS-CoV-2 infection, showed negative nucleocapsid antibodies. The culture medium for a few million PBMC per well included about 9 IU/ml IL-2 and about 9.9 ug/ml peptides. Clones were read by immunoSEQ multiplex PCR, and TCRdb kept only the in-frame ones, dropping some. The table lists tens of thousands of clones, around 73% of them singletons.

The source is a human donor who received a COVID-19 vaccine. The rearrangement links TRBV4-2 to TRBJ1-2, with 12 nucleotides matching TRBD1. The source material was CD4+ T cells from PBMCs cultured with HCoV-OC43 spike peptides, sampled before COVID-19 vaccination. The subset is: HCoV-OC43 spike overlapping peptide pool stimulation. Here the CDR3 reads CASSQAGQGAGNYGYTF. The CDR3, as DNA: TGTGCCAGCAGCCAAGCGGGACAGGGGGCAGGTAACTATGGCTACACCTTC.